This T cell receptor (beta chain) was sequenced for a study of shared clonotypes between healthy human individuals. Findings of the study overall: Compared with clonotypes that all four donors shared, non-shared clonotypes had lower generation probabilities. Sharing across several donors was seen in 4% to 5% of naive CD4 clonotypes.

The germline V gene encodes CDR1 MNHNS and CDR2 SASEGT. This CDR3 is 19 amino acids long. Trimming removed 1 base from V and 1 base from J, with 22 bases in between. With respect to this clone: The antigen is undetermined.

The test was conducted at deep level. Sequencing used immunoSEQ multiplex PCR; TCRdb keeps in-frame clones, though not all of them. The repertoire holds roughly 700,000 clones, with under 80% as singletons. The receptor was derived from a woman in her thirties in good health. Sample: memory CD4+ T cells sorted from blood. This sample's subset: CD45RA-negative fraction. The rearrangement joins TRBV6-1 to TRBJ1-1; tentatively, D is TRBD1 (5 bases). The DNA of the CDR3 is TGTGCCAGCAGTGAAGAGGGGTACCTTGGGGGGAAGTGGAACACTGAAGCTTTCTTT. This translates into CASSEEGYLGGKWNTEAFF.